This is a list of T cell receptor beta chains from one sample in a study of blood T cell repertoires in COVID-19. Profiled with immunoSEQ multiplex PCR; TCRdb holds only in-frame clones, not every one. The sample lists around 19,000 clones, approximately 90% seen once, with more than 15% in the top ten. Sequenced sample: peripheral blood. The receptors come from a human donor in a cohort sampled during active COVID-19. Both conserved end residues are part of each CDR3.

>TRBJ2-2|TRBV27
CASSLRAGGTGELFF
>TRBJ2-1|TRBV7-9
CASSSYGTGASNEQFF
>TRBJ1-6|TRBV28
CASSHPSGWSLHF
>TRBJ1-2|TRBV30
CAWNRQGSYGYTF
>TRBJ2-5|TRBV5-1
CASSLKVLSQGNVETQYF
>TRBJ1-1|TRBV3-1/TRBV3-2
CASERRGALNTEAFF
>TRBJ2-5|TRBV6-6
CATYRDYQETQYF
>TRBJ2-3|TRBV9
CASSQQGARDTQYF
>TRBJ1-6|TRBV5-4
CASSLRQGNSPLHF
>TRBJ1-1|TRBV20-1
CSARSPAFF
>TRBJ2-1|TRBV28
CASSQTSGTFSYNEQFF
>TRBJ1-5|TRBV7-9
CASSPSGNSNQPQHF
>TRBJ2-3|TRBV24-1
CATSDNSGPSTDTQYF
>TRBJ2-3|TRBV6-4
CASSASGRTDTQYF
>TRBJ2-1|TRBV7-9
CASSLAAGGSYNEQFF
>TRBJ1-1|TRBV28
CASSLAGGTVNTEAFF
>TRBJ2-2|TRBV7-9
CASSTGLAGYTGELFF
>TRBJ1-1|TRBV5-4
CASSEGDRPNTEAFF
>TRBJ1-5|TRBV19
CASSPPTNQPQHF
>TRBJ2-4|TRBV7-9
CASSLPIRQGSVQYF
>TRBJ2-1|TRBV27
CASSFSTSGGPVF
>TRBJ1-5|TRBV24-1
CATSGGGHSNQPQHF
>TRBJ2-1|TRBV24-1
CATTRETVSYNEQFF
>TRBJ2-3|TRBV7-9
CASSLGTGITDTQYF
>TRBJ2-1|TRBV6-2/TRBV6-3
CASSYGIASGQFF
>TRBJ2-1|TRBV11-2
CASSLVRGVSYNEQFF
>TRBJ2-5|TRBV6-1
CASSEVGREETQYF
>TRBJ2-7|TRBV27
CASSPIINYEQYF
>TRBJ1-5|TRBV7-6
CASSVGTASNQPQHF
>TRBJ1-2|TRBV15
CATSRGSLVYGYTF
>TRBJ2-2|TRBV7-8
CASSQTGGLAVGELFF
>TRBJ2-7|TRBV6-5
CASFEYGVADGQYF
>TRBJ2-5|TRBV9
CASSVLLGGETQYF
>TRBJ2-7|TRBV5-1
CASSLGQERGGGEQYF
>TRBJ2-1|TRBV5-1
CASSRAGPTGDEQFF
>TRBJ1-3|TRBV6-1
CASSATTAFSSGNTIYF
>TRBJ1-1|TRBV3-1/TRBV3-2
CASSQEWAGRTEAFF
>TRBJ2-5|TRBV5-1
CASSLGLAGGETQYF
>TRBJ1-2|TRBV29-1
CSVGDRGPGYTF
>TRBJ2-1|TRBV5-8
CASSFYTGIEQFF
>TRBJ1-1|TRBV5-1
CASSPGTGAGMNTEAFF
>TRBJ2-3|TRBV27
CASRQPRFGTDTQYF
>TRBJ2-3|TRBV5-1
CASSQRTSGTDTQYF
>TRBJ1-1|TRBV10-1
CASSDGTGAEAFF
>TRBJ1-1|TRBV18
CASSPMNTEAFF
>TRBJ2-1|TRBV6-2/TRBV6-3
CASSYSRGNEQFF
>TRBJ2-7|TRBV6-6
CASSYSVTGYEQYF
>TRBJ1-1|TRBV7-6
CASSLGQGETEAFF
>TRBJ2-2|TRBV7-9
CASSLGDSRRVTGELFF
>TRBJ2-1|TRBV6-4
CASSDGPGQSSYNEQFF
>TRBJ2-7|TRBV9
CASSGDLVSYEQYF
>.|TRBV5-1
CASSFGTGTYEQYF
>TRBJ2-2|TRBV4-3
CASSQDPGGTGTGELFF
>TRBJ1-2|TRBV6-2/TRBV6-3
CASSYSDSNYGYTF
>TRBJ2-5|TRBV3-1/TRBV3-2
CASSHRTVQETQYF
>TRBJ2-1|TRBV21-1
CASSEGQGVYNEQFF
>TRBJ1-4|TRBV5-5
CASSSTVSSNEKLFF
>TRBJ2-2|TRBV5-1
CASSLMGSTGELFF
>TRBJ1-3|TRBV18
CASSPQGTSPGNTIYF
>TRBJ2-3|TRBV4-2
CASSPPGQGSDTQYF